This TCR beta chain was retrieved from a study of ipilimumab plus nivolumab after autologous stem cell transplantation. Study-level background: The DLBCL cohort had primary refractory and relapsed disease, with 18-month progression-free survival of roughly 86% and 30%.

Starting 14 to 28 days after autologous transplant, ipilimumab 1 mg/kg was given. Dosing: nivolumab 3 mg/kg IV, weeks 1, 4, 7, 10, then every two weeks to week 26. Method: immunoSEQ multiplex PCR; TCRdb's copy keeps in-frame clones and lacks some. The table includes roughly 86,000 clones, 75% to 85% detected once. Germline V lookup: CDR1 MDHEN, CDR2 SYDVKM. The CDR3 loop spans 16 amino acids. The trim removed 2 bases at V and 9 bases at J, leaving 10 bases unmatched. The input for sequencing was PBMCs, taken in a trial of ipilimumab plus nivolumab as post-transplant consolidation. The gene calls are TRBV28 and TRBJ2-4, with 10 bases identical to TRBD2. The clonotype was recovered from a male donor with diffuse large B-cell lymphoma. CDR3 region: CASSLVLAGALGIQYF. The CDR3 bases are TGTGCCAGCAGTTTAGTGCTAGCGGGGGCCTTAGGCATTCAGTACTTC.